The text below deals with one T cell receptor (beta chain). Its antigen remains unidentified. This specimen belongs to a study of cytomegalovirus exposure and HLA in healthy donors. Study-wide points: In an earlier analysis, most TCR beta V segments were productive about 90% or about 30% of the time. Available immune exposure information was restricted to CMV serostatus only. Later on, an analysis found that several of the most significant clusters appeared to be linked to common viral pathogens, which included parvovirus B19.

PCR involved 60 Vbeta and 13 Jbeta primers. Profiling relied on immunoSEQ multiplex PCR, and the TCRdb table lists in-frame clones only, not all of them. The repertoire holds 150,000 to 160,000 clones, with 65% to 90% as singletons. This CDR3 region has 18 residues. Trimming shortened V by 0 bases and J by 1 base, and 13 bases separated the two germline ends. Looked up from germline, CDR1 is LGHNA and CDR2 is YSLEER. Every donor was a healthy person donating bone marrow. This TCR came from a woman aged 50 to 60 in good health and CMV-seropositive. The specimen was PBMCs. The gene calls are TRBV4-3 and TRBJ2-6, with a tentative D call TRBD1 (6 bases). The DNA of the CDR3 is TGCGCCAGCAGCCAAGATTACAGGGTTCGTTCTGGGGCCAACGTCCTGACTTTC. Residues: CASSQDYRVRSGANVLTF.